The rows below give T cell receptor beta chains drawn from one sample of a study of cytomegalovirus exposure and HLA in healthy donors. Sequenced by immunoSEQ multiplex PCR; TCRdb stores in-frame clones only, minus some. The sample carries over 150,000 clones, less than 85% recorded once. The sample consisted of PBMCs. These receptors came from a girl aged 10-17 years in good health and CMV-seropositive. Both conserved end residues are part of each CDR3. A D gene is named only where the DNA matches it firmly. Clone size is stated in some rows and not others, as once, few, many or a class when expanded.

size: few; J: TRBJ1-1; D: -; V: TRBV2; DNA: TGTGCCAGGGGTGGGTATGGGGACATTCGGAACACTGAAGCTTTCTTT; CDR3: CARGGYGDIRNTEAFF
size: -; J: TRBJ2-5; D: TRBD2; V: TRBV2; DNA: TGTGCCAGGACATTAGCGGGGGTTCAAGAGACCCAGTACTTC; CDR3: CARTLAGVQETQYF
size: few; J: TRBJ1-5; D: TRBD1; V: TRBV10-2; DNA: TGCGCCAGCAGTGCTATGACAGGGACCGATAGCAATCAGCCCCAGCATTTT; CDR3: CASSAMTGTDSNQPQHF
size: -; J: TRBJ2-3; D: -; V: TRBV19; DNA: TGTGCCAGTAGTATAGCCTTACAGCGGGCAGATACGCAGTATTTT; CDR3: CASSIALQRADTQYF
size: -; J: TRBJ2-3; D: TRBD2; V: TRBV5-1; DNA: TGCGCCAGCAGCTTCGGGACTAGCGGGGACACAGATACGCAGTATTTT; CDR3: CASSFGTSGDTDTQYF
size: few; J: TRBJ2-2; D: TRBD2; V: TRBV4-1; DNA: TGCGCCAGCAGCCAAGGGCGGGGAGGGCCCGGGGAGCTGTTTTTT; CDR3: CASSQGRGGPGELFF
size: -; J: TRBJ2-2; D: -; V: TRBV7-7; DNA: TGTGCCAGCAGCTTATCATCAACCGGGGAGCTGTTTTTT; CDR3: CASSLSSTGELFF
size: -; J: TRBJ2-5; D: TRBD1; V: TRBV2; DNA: TGTGCCAGCAGGCCGGGACAGAAACAAGAGACCCAGTACTTC; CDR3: CASRPGQKQETQYF
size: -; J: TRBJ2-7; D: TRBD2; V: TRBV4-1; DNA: TGCGCCAGCAGCCAAGTTATAGCGGGGGTGTCCTACGAGCAGTACTTC; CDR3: CASSQVIAGVSYEQYF
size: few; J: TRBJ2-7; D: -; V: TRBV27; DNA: TGTGCCAGCAGGTTAACAGGGTTTACCTACGAGCAGTACTTC; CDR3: CASRLTGFTYEQYF
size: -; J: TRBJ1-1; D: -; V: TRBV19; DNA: TGTGCCAGTCCACCGGGGGGAAGAGTGAACACTGAAGCTTTCTTT; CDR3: CASPPGGRVNTEAFF
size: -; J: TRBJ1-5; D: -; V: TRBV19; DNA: TGTGCCAGTACTCGGGGTAATCAGCCCCAGCATTTT; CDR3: CASTRGNQPQHF
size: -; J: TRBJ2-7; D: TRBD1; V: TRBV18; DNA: TGTGCCAGCTCACCGGGGACAGGGTCCTACGAGCAGTACTTC; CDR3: CASSPGTGSYEQYF
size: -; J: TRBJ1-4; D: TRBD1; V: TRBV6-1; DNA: TGTGCCAGCAAAAATGCAGGGGGCAATGAAAAACTGTTTTTT; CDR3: CASKNAGGNEKLFF
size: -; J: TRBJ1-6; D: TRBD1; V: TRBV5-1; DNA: TGCGCCAGCAGAATAAACAGGGGAAAGGATTCACCCCTCCACTTT; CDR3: CASRINRGKDSPLHF
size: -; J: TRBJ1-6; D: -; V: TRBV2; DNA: TGTGCCAGCACCCTCGGAGGCAATAATTCACCCCTCCACTTT; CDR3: CASTLGGNNSPLHF
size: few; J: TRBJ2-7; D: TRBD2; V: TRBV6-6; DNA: TGTGCCAGCATAGCGGGGGGCTCTCAAGGCGAGCAGTACTTC; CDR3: CASIAGGSQGEQYF
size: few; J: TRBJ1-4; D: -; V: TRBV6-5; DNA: TGTGCCAGCAGTTACTCGGGACAAGGGTACGAAAAACTGTTTTTT; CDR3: CASSYSGQGYEKLFF
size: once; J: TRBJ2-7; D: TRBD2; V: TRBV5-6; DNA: TGTGCCAGCAGCTCCCTCATAGCGGGGGGGCTATACGAGCAGTACTTC; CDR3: CASSSLIAGGLYEQYF
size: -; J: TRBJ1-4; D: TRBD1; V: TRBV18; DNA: TGTGCCAGCTCACCGCGGGACAGGGGGGGAGCTAATGAAAAACTGTTTTTT; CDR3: CASSPRDRGGANEKLFF
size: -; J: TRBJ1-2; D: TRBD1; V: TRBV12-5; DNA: TGTGCTAGTGGTTTGGTCGCGGGTCAGGGGGCCTCAGTTTCCTATGGCTACACCTTC; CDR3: CASGLVAGQGASVSYGYTF
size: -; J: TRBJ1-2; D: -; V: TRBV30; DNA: TGTGCCTGGAGTGTAAAAGGGGCGACCAAGTCCCTCTATGGCTACACCTTC; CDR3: CAWSVKGATKSLYGYTF
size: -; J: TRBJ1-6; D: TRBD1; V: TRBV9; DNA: TGTGCCAGCAGCGGAGGGACAGGGGGCGTCAATTCACCCCTCCACTTT; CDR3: CASSGGTGGVNSPLHF
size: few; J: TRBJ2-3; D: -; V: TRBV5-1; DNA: TGCGCCAGCAGCTTGATCCCTCCCACAGATACGCAGTATTTT; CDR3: CASSLIPPTDTQYF
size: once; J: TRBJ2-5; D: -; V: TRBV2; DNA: TGTGCCAGCCACTATAAAGGGACACCCGTAGGGACAGAGACCCAGTACTTC; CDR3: CASHYKGTPVGTETQYF
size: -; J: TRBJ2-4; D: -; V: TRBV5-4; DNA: TGTGCCAGCAGCTTGCAGGGTACAAACATTCAGTACTTC; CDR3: CASSLQGTNIQYF
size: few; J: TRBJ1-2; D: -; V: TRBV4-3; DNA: TGCGCCAGCAGCCAAGAGGAGGACGACTATGGCTACACCTTC; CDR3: CASSQEEDDYGYTF
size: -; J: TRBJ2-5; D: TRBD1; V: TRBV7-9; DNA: TGTGCCAGCAGCCCTTGGGACAGGGGCGGGCAAGAGACCCAGTACTTC; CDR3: CASSPWDRGGQETQYF
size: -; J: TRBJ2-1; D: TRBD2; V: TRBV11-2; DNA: TGTGCCAGCAGCTTAGATCCCGGCGGGGGGGCCTACAATGAGCAGTTCTTC; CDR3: CASSLDPGGGAYNEQFF
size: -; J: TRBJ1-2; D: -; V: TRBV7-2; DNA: TGTGCCAGCAGCCATCCACTGAAGGGCTACACCTTC; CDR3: CASSHPLKGYTF
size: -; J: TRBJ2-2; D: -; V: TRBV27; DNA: TGTGCCACCCGGGAACAGGGGAACACCGGGGAGCTGTTTTTT; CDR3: CATREQGNTGELFF
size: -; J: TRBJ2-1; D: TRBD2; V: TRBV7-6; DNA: TGTGCCAGCAGCTTAGAAGGCCAGCGGGGGGGCTTTCAGTTCTTC; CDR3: CASSLEGQRGGFQFF
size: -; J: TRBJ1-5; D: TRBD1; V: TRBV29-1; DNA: TGCAGCGTTAAGAGTGCGGGGACAGGGAATCAGCCCCAGCATTTT; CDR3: CSVKSAGTGNQPQHF
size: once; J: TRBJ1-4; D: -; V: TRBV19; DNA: TGTGCCAGTAGTATCGGTGAAAAACTGTTTTTT; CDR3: CASSIGEKLFF
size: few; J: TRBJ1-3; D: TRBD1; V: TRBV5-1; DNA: TGCGCCAGCAGCCCCGGACAGGGGTACGGAAACACCATATATTTT; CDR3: CASSPGQGYGNTIYF
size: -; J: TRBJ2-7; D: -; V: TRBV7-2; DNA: TGTGCCAGCAGCTTAGTTCTTGACAGCTCCTACGAGCAGTACTTC; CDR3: CASSLVLDSSYEQYF
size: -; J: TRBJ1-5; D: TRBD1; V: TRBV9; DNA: TGTGCCAGCAGCCAGGACAGGGGCAATCAGCCCCAGCATTTT; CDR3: CASSQDRGNQPQHF
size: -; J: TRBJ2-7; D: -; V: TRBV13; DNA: TGTGCCAGCAGCTTGGAGGGGTTAGTCTACGAGCAGTACTTC; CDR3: CASSLEGLVYEQYF
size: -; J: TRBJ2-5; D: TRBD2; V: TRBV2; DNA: TGTGCCAGCAGCGCAGGGACTAGCGGCCAAGAGACCCAGTACTTC; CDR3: CASSAGTSGQETQYF
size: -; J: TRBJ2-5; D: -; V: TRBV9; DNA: TGTGCCAGCAGCTCCCCCCCTAGGGGAGAGACCCAGTACTTC; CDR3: CASSSPPRGETQYF
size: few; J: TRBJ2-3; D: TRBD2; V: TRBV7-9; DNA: TGTTCCAGCAGCCGTCGGGGGGGGGCAGATACGCAGTATTTT; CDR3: CSSSRRGGADTQYF
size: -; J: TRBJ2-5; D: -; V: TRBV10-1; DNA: TGCGCCAGTAGTCGGACAAACCAAGAGACCCAGTACTTC; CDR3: CASSRTNQETQYF
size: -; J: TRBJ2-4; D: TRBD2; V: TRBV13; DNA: TGTGCCAGCAGCCCGTCGGGACTAGCCCTCTGGGGCAAAAACATTCAGTACTTC; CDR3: CASSPSGLALWGKNIQYF
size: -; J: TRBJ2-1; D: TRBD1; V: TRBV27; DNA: TGTGCCAGCAGTTCAATGGACAGGGGGCCCTACAATGAGCAGTTCTTC; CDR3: CASSSMDRGPYNEQFF
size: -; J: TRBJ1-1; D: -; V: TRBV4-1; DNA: TGCGCCAGCGGAGCAGCCGGGTTCGGTGAAGCTTTCTTT; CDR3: CASGAAGFGEAFF
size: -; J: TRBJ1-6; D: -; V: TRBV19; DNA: TGTGCCAGTAGTATAGATGTGGGGGGTTTTAGCTTCGGTTCACCCCTCCACTTT; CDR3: CASSIDVGGFSFGSPLHF
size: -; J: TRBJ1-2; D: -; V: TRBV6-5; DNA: TGTGCCAGCAGTTGGCGCGGCTCTAACTATGGCTACACCTTC; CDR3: CASSWRGSNYGYTF
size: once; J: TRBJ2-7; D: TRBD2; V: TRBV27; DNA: TGTGCCAGCAGTTTCCTAGCGGGGGGAAACCCCTACGAGCAGTACTTC; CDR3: CASSFLAGGNPYEQYF
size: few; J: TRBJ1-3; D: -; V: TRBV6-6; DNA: TGTGCCAGCAGGATCGGCAGGGGCGGGGGAAACACCATATATTTT; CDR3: CASRIGRGGGNTIYF
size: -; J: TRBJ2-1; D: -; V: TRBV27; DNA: TGTGCCAGCAGGATCAGGAGCGCCCGGCGGGACAATGAGCAGTTCTTC; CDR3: CASRIRSARRDNEQFF
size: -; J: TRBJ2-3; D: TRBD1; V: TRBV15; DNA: TGTGCCACCAGCAGAATTGGGACAGCTACAGATACGCAGTATTTT; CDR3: CATSRIGTATDTQYF